A selection of T cell receptor beta chains follows, all from one sample in a study of T cell responses to AZD1222 COVID-19 vaccine. The method was immunoSEQ multiplex PCR; TCRdb's version includes in-frame clones alone and lacks a portion of them. Of some 140,000 clones listed, 90% are singletons. This sample comprised peripheral blood, obtained on day 0 of AZD1222 vaccination. The receptors stem from an adult in good health. Both conserved end residues are part of each CDR3. A D gene is named only where the DNA matches it firmly. The size of a clone is reported for some rows only, either as once, few or many, or as a class for expanded clones.

D gene	V gene	J gene	clone size	CDR3 DNA	CDR3 protein
.	TRBV19	TRBJ1-6	.	TGTGCCAGTAGAGAGCACAGCCAGGATTCACCCCTCCACTTT	CASREHSQDSPLHF
.	TRBV21-1	TRBJ2-2	.	TGTGCCAGCAGCCCCCAGGGACAGGGGGACACCGGGGAGCTGTTTTTT	CASSPQGQGDTGELFF
.	TRBV19	TRBJ1-2	.	TGTGCCAGTAGTACAGAGCTTTATGGCTACACCTTC	CASSTELYGYTF
.	TRBV10-3	TRBJ2-5	.	TGTGCCATCAGTGACGAGAAAGGAGAGGTGGGGACCCAGTACTTC	CAISDEKGEVGTQYF
TRBD1	TRBV25-1	TRBJ1-4	.	TGTGCCAGCAGTGATCTACCCGGGACAGTAGACGAAAAACTGTTTTTT	CASSDLPGTVDEKLFF
.	TRBV6-5	TRBJ1-1	.	TGTGCCAGCAGTCGACAGATGAACACTGAAGCTTTCTTT	CASSRQMNTEAFF
TRBD1	TRBV4-3	TRBJ2-2	.	TGCGCCAGCAGCCAGGGTTTACAGGGGGCGTCGGGGGAGCTGTTTTTT	CASSQGLQGASGELFF
TRBD2	TRBV18	TRBJ2-2	.	TGTGCCAGCTCACCACGGGTAGCGGGAGCTTCGAACACCGGGGAGCTGTTTTTT	CASSPRVAGASNTGELFF
.	TRBV7-9	TRBJ1-5	.	TGTGCCAGCAGTCCTGGGCGGGTGGGGGGCAATCAGCCCCAGCATTTT	CASSPGRVGGNQPQHF
.	TRBV18	TRBJ1-5	.	TGTGCCAGCTCACCAAGGGCGGGAGATCAGCCCCAGCATTTT	CASSPRAGDQPQHF
.	TRBV5-1	TRBJ2-1	.	TGCGCCAGCAGCGAGAACTTACCCGGTGCCGGGCAGTTCTTC	CASSENLPGAGQFF
TRBD2	TRBV7-2	TRBJ2-5	.	TGTGCCAGCAGCCGTCAAGCGGGGGGGCTGTTAGAGACCCAGTACTTC	CASSRQAGGLLETQYF
TRBD1	TRBV10-1	TRBJ1-1	.	TGCGCCAGCCTCAGGCGGCCCCACAGGGGGCCTGAAGCTTTCTTT	CASLRRPHRGPEAFF
.	TRBV19	TRBJ2-7	.	TGTGCCAGTAGTATCTCATGGGGTAGGGACAACAACGAGCAGTACTTC	CASSISWGRDNNEQYF
.	TRBV7-3	TRBJ2-1	few	TGTGCCAGCAGCTTATGGGCGGGGCTAAGCTCCTACAATGAGCAGTTCTTC	CASSLWAGLSSYNEQFF
.	TRBV19	TRBJ2-4	.	TGTGCCAGTAGCCCGTGGAGACCCAGGGATGGGAACATTCAGTACTTC	CASSPWRPRDGNIQYF
TRBD2	TRBV7-6	TRBJ2-5	.	TGTGCCAGCAGCTTAGGACTAGCGGGAGCTCTTAGTCGACGAGAGACCCAGTACTTC	CASSLGLAGALSRRETQYF
.	TRBV4-3	TRBJ1-2	.	TGCGCCAGCAGCCAGATCGGGGGGAACTATGGCTACACCTTC	CASSQIGGNYGYTF
.	TRBV15	TRBJ1-1	.	TGTGCCACCAGCGGCTTAGGACGGTTGAACACTGAAGCTTTCTTT	CATSGLGRLNTEAFF
.	TRBV5-1	TRBJ2-7	.	TGCGCCAGCAAAGGCGGAGCCTACGAGCAGTACTTC	CASKGGAYEQYF
TRBD2	TRBV29-1	TRBJ2-1	.	TGCAGCGGCCCACTCGCGGGAGCCTACAATGAGCAGTTCTTC	CSGPLAGAYNEQFF
.	TRBV5-1	TRBJ2-6	.	TGCGCCAGCAGCTTGAATGGGGCCAACGTCCTGACTTTC	CASSLNGANVLTF
TRBD2	TRBV19	TRBJ2-1	.	TGTGCCAGTAGTACAAAGACTAGCGGGTTCTACAATGAGCAGTTCTTC	CASSTKTSGFYNEQFF
.	TRBV3-1/TRBV3-2	TRBJ1-1	.	TGTGCCAGCAGCCAAGGTCAGGTCCTCCTCCTTGGAGCTTTCTTT	CASSQGQVLLLGAFF
.	TRBV6-2/TRBV6-3	TRBJ1-5	.	TGTGCCAGCAGTTCTGCCTTAGCCAATCAGCCCCAGCATTTT	CASSSALANQPQHF
TRBD2	TRBV3-1/TRBV3-2	TRBJ2-4	.	TGTGCCAGCAGCGATAAGGGCAGGGAGGGTTATAACATTCAGTACTTC	CASSDKGREGYNIQYF
.	TRBV10-3	TRBJ1-1	.	TGTGCCATCAGTGAGCAAGGTTTTGTGGAGAACACTGAAGCTTTCTTT	CAISEQGFVENTEAFF
.	TRBV25-1	TRBJ2-1	once	TGTGCCAGCAGCGCGGGGTTTCGGGATGAGCAGTTCTTC	CASSAGFRDEQFF
.	TRBV27	TRBJ1-2	.	TGTGCCAGCAGTTTAACCAGGGACTATGGCTACACCTTC	CASSLTRDYGYTF
.	TRBV9	TRBJ2-7	.	TGTGCCAGCAGCGTTGACAGCTCCTACGAGCAGTACTTC	CASSVDSSYEQYF
.	TRBV14	TRBJ2-7	.	TGTGCCAGCAGCCCCCGACTAATCCACGAGCAGTACTTC	CASSPRLIHEQYF
TRBD1	TRBV6-5	TRBJ1-4	.	TGTGCCAGCGGGAAGACAGGGTCGAATGAAAAACTGTTTTTT	CASGKTGSNEKLFF
TRBD1	TRBV28	TRBJ2-7	.	TGTGCCAGCAGTTTCGTTTCCGGACAGGGAGGCCTGGAGCAGTACTTC	CASSFVSGQGGLEQYF
TRBD1	TRBV28	TRBJ1-5	.	TGTGCCAGCAGTTTAGGGGGACAGGGGAATCAGCCCCAGCATTTT	CASSLGGQGNQPQHF
.	TRBV7-8	TRBJ1-2	.	TGTGCCAGCAGCTCCGGGACATACTATGGCTACACCTTC	CASSSGTYYGYTF
.	TRBV14	TRBJ2-7	.	TGTGCCAGCAGCCTCCGGGGCGAGCAGTACTTC	CASSLRGEQYF
.	TRBV4-3	TRBJ1-2	.	TGCGCCAGCAGCCCGGGACCGGGAAGCTACACCTTC	CASSPGPGSYTF
.	TRBV19	TRBJ2-2	.	TGTGCCGGGACGGACAGGAACACCGGGGAGCTGTTTTTT	CAGTDRNTGELFF
TRBD1	TRBV19	TRBJ1-1	.	TGTGCCAGTAGTAACAGGGGAAGGACTGAAGCTTTCTTT	CASSNRGRTEAFF
TRBD2	TRBV7-3	TRBJ2-1	.	TGTGCCAGCAGCTCACCTCTAGCGGGAGTTAACAATGAGCAGTTCTTC	CASSSPLAGVNNEQFF
TRBD2	TRBV29-1	TRBJ2-1	.	TGCAGCGTTGAACGCTCCGGGACTAGCGGGAGGTCCCTACCCAACCGGAATGAGCAGTTCTTC	CSVERSGTSGRSLPNRNEQFF
.	TRBV28	TRBJ2-1	.	TGTGCCAGCACCCAGATCCTTGATTACAATGAGCAGTTCTTC	CASTQILDYNEQFF
.	TRBV28	TRBJ2-5	.	TGTGCCAGCAGTGACAGCCACCAAGAGACCCAGTACTTC	CASSDSHQETQYF
.	TRBV6-2/TRBV6-3	TRBJ1-1	few	TGTGCCAGCAGCCTCCCGTCGGGCGGGAACACTGAAGCTTTCTTT	CASSLPSGGNTEAFF
.	TRBV7-9	TRBJ2-5	.	TGTGCCAGCAGTATGCCGGGCCTTCAAGAGACCCAGTACTTC	CASSMPGLQETQYF
.	TRBV19	TRBJ1-1	.	TGTGCCAGTAGTATCTTAACTGAAGCTTTCTTT	CASSILTEAFF
TRBD2	TRBV7-2	TRBJ2-2	few	TGTGCCAGCAGCTTAAACCTTGCGGGAGATATCACCGGGGAGCTGTTTTTT	CASSLNLAGDITGELFF
.	TRBV15	TRBJ2-2	once	TGTGCCACCAGCAGAGGGGTCTCGGCGGCGAACACCGGGGAGCTGTTTTTT	CATSRGVSAANTGELFF
.	TRBV28	TRBJ1-5	.	TGTGCCAGCACCAATGGGGGGCTTAGGCAGCCCCAGCATTTT	CASTNGGLRQPQHF
.	TRBV30	TRBJ1-3	.	TGTGCCTGGGGGAAGAAAGGAATTTCGGCCGGAAACACCATATATTTT	CAWGKKGISAGNTIYF
TRBD2	TRBV5-1	TRBJ2-1	.	TGCGCCAGCAGCTTGGCTTCGCGGGGAGGGGAGAATGAGCAGTTCTTC	CASSLASRGGENEQFF
.	TRBV6-5	TRBJ1-2	once	TGTGCCAGCAGTTCCCTCGTTAAGGACTATGGCTACACCTTC	CASSSLVKDYGYTF
.	TRBV7-3	TRBJ2-2	.	TGTGCCAGCAGCTCTCAGGGACCGATCACCGGGGAGCTGTTTTTT	CASSSQGPITGELFF
TRBD2	TRBV10-3	TRBJ2-1	.	TGTGCCATCAGCATCGGGGGGAGCTCCTACAATGAGCAGTTCTTC	CAISIGGSSYNEQFF
.	TRBV5-1	TRBJ2-2	.	TGCGCCAGCAGTGGAGGGGTTAACACCGGGGAGCTGTTTTTT	CASSGGVNTGELFF
.	TRBV14	TRBJ2-7	.	TGTGCCAGCATGGGGGACTCCTACGAGCAGTACTTC	CASMGDSYEQYF
.	TRBV11-2	TRBJ1-5	.	TGTGCCAGCTACGTAGGTTGGGAAATATCGGGTAGAGGTCAGCCCCAGCATTTT	CASYVGWEISGRGQPQHF
TRBD2	TRBV12-3/TRBV12-4	TRBJ2-1	.	TGTGCCAGCAGTCGGAGCGGGAGCGAGGAGCAGTTCTTC	CASSRSGSEEQFF
TRBD1	TRBV5-1	TRBJ2-5	.	TGCGCCAGCAGCTTGTACGACAGGGACCAAGAGACCCAGTACTTC	CASSLYDRDQETQYF